The next 7 T cell receptor beta chains were all read from a single sample in a study of read filtering for tumor transcriptome and immune sequencing. The library was built from 400 ng RNA with molecular barcoded adaptors for alpha/delta and beta/gamma chains. Each CDR3 protein gets one entry after TCRdb re-called the reads with MiXCR. The top ten hold approximately 19% of the sample, which has around 5,200 distinct CDR3 sequences, over 20% seen once. The material sequenced was a population of CD138-negative cells sorted from bone marrow. Receptor source: a donor aged 40 or over with multiple myeloma.

The sample holds many counts of this clonotype. The rearrangement links TRBV9 to TRBJ2-1; TRBD2 matches 8 bases. Germline V CDR1 and CDR2: SGDLS, YYNGEE. J lost 6 bases, V lost 4 bases, and 9 bases had no gene match. The CDR3 extends over 15 amino acids. The CDR3 DNA is TGTGCCAGCAGCCTCGGGGGGGGAGGGGGCAATGAGCAGTTCTTC. This gives the protein CASSLGGGGGNEQFF.

This clonotype was seen many times. One end of the junction is discordant with germline, which a read error may explain. The rearrangement uses TRBV6-5 and TRBJ1-4; D remains unclear. The CDR3 loop spans 14 amino acids. In germline, CDR1 is MNHEY, CDR2 SVGAGI. The chain's CDR3 is CASSPESPNEKRFF. CDR3 bases: TGTGCCAGCAGTCCCGAGAGCCCTAATGAAAAACGGTTTTTT.

The gene calls are TRBV6-6 and TRBJ2-1, with no clear D. V dropped 6 bases and J dropped 10 bases, with 13 bases sitting between them. This CDR3 is built from 12 residues. The germline gives CDR1 MNHNY, CDR2 SVGAGI (reference sequence). In DNA form, the CDR3 reads TGTGCCAGCAGACTTAGGCCGGACGAGCAGTTCTTC. It specifies CASRLRPDEQFF.

About this clonotype itself: An end of the junction differs from the germline gene, which may be a read error. The chain employs TRBV5-1 and TRBJ1-5, with a weak D call TRBD1 (6 bases). Germline assignment: CDR1 SGHRS and CDR2 YFSETQ. CDR3 length equals 14 residues. CDR3 region: CASSPWGRGQSQHF. CDR3 DNA: TGCGCCAGCAGCCCCTGGGGGCGCGGTCAGTCCCAGCATTTT.

In its sample, this clonotype is medium-sized. The chain combines TRBV7-9 with TRBJ2-1; 9 nucleotides align to TRBD1. Germline CDR1 and CDR2: SEHNR and FQNEAQ (reference sequence). Trimming took 4 bases from V and 8 from J; bases not matched to a gene: 0. The CDR3 totals 12 residues. The DNA of the CDR3 is TGTGCCAGCAGCTGGGACAGGGATGAGCAGTTCTTC. Protein product: CASSWDRDEQFF.

The sample holds many counts of this clonotype. The chain uses TRBV5-4 and TRBJ2-5, with 13 nucleotides matching TRBD2. With 3 bases clipped from V and 4 bases from J, the junction kept 6 bases outside the gene matches. In germline, CDR1 is SGHNT, CDR2 YYREEE (reference sequence). CDR3 length equals 16 residues. CDR3 sequence (DNA): TGTGCCAGCAGCTCACTAGCGGGAGGGCTGTCAGAGACCCAGTACTTC. This codes for CASSSLAGGLSETQYF.

This clonotype is medium-sized (0.01 to 0.1%). V is TRBV7-9 and J is TRBJ2-3; D ambiguous. CDR3 size: 15 residues. Trimming shortened V by 5 bases and J by 1 base, and 13 bases separated the two germline ends. Germline CDR1 and CDR2: SEHNR and FQNEAQ (reference sequence). The CDR3: CASSEPSPRTDTQYF. The CDR3 bases are TGTGCCAGCAGCGAACCCTCCCCGCGCACAGATACGCAGTATTTT.